A single sample gave rise to the 8 T cell receptor beta chains below, sequenced in a study of shared clonotypes between healthy human individuals. Naive CD8 populations comprised CD45RO-negative cells positively selected for CCR7, excluding terminally differentiated effector memory CD45RA+ cells. Method: immunoSEQ multiplex PCR; TCRdb's copy keeps in-frame clones and lacks some. This table has about 2.2 million clones, 85% to 95% appearing once. The sequencing input was naive CD8+ T cells from PBMCs. The source of these receptors is a man younger than 30 in good health. Some clones in this sample may be carry-over from other donors' samples.

The chain recombines TRBV7-9 with TRBJ2-7, with D perhaps TRBD2 (5 bases). The CDR3 contains 15 residues. Germline V gives CDR1 SEHNR, CDR2 FQNEAQ (reference sequence). V lost 4 bases and J 2 bases, leaving 15 bases between the germline ends. The CDR3 DNA is TGTGCCAGCAGCTCCAGAGCGGACCTCACCTACGAGCAGTACTTC. Its translation is CASSSRADLTYEQYF.

The chain links TRBV2 to TRBJ1-1, with D maybe TRBD1 (5 bases). CDR3 length: 15 residues. Trimming pared 5 bases from V and 2 bases from J, leaving 15 bases between. Germline V gives CDR1 SNHLY, CDR2 FYNNEI. The CDR3 loop reads CASSTWTPINTEAFF. The CDR3 coding sequence is TGTGCCAGCAGTACATGGACACCGATAAACACTGAAGCTTTCTTT.

V usage is TRBV4-1 and J usage is TRBJ2-3, with TRBD2 matching over 9 bases. Germline V gives CDR1 MGHRA, CDR2 YSYEKL. V lost 2 bases, J lost 1 base, and 10 bases stayed unmatched. The CDR3 contains 18 residues. CDR3 nucleotides: TGCGCCAGCAGCCAACTAGCGGGACCGCGATTACGCACAGATACGCAGTATTTT. It translates to CASSQLAGPRLRTDTQYF.

The rearrangement uses TRBV19 and TRBJ2-7; TRBD2 matches at 8 bases. Trimming took 5 bases from V and 7 from J; bases not matched to a gene: 10. The CDR3 is 14 amino acids. From germline, CDR1 is LNHDA and CDR2 SQIVND (reference sequence). This CDR3 reads CASSPPGGGREQYF. DNA of the CDR3: TGTGCCAGTAGTCCCCCGGGAGGGGGTCGGGAGCAGTACTTC.

Regarding this clone: Within the sample, other DNA sequences also encode this same CDR3. The chain is built from TRBV30 and TRBJ2-7; TRBD1 matches at 12 bases. V was clipped by 8 bases and J by 5 bases; unmatched bases: 4. CDR3 size: 12 residues. Germline V gene lookup returns CDR1 GTSNPN and CDR2 SVGIG (reference sequence). CDR3 amino acids: CAGDRGPDEQYF. The CDR3 DNA is TGTGCCGGGGACAGGGGGCCGGACGAGCAGTACTTC.

The gene calls are TRBV13 and TRBJ1-1; a possible D gene is TRBD1 (6 bases). Germline CDR1 PRHDT, CDR2 FYEKMQ (reference sequence). V was cut by 4 bases and J by 0 bases, with 12 bases left in between. CDR3 length: 15 residues. CDR3 in DNA: TGTGCCAGCAGCTCAGGGGTCCGGGTGAACACTGAAGCTTTCTTT. This translates into CASSSGVRVNTEAFF.

The rearrangement joins TRBV9 to TRBJ2-1; 12 bases line up with TRBD1. V dropped 3 bases and J dropped 9; count of bases not matched to a gene: 10. Germline V gives CDR1 SGDLS, CDR2 YYNGEE. This CDR3 has 16 amino acids. In DNA, the CDR3 is TGTGCCAGCAGCGCCGGAGGGGGGACAGGGGGCATTGAGCAGTTCTTC. Amino acids: CASSAGGGTGGIEQFF.

The rearrangement links TRBV18 to TRBJ2-6; D not certain. The germline CDR1 and CDR2 sequences are KGHSH and LQKENI. CDR3 length: 14 residues. The V and J ends lost 8 bases and 4 bases respectively, with 12 bases between them. The CDR3 DNA follows: TGTGCCAGCGTACCGCTCGCGGGGGCCAACGTCCTGACTTTC. It is translated as CASVPLAGANVLTF.